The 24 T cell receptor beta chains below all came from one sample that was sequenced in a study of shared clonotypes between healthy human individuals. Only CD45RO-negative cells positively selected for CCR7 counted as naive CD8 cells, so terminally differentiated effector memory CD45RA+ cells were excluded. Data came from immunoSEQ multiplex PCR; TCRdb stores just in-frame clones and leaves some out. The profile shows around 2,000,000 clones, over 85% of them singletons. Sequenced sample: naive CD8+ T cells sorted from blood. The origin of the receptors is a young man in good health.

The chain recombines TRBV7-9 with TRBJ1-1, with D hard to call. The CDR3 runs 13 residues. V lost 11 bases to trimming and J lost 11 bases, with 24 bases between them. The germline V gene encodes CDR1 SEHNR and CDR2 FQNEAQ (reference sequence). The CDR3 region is CAYLTLMELGAFF. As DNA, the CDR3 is TGTGCCTACCTAACCCTCATGGAATTGGGGGCTTTCTTT.

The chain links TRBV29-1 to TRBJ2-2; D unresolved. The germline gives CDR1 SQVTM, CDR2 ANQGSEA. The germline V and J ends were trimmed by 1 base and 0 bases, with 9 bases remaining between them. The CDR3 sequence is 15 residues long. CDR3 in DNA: TGCAGCGTTGAAGTTGCGGCCACGAACACCGGGGAGCTGTTTTTT. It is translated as CSVEVAATNTGELFF.

This chain's CDR3 is CASSPGLAGEWEQFF. The CDR3 DNA reads TGTGCCAGCAGCCCCGGACTAGCGGGAGAGTGGGAGCAGTTCTTC. The chain is built from TRBV27 and TRBJ2-1; TRBD2 matches at 13 bases. Per germline, CDR1 MNHEY and CDR2 SMNVEV (reference sequence). This CDR3 comprises 15 residues. With 6 bases clipped from V and 10 bases from J, the junction kept 9 bases outside the gene matches.

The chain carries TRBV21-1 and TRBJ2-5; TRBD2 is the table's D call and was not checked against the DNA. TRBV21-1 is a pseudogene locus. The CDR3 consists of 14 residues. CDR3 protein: CASSKGLVVETQYF. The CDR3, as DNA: TGTGCCAGCAGCAAAGGACTAGTAGTGGAGACCCAGTACTTC.

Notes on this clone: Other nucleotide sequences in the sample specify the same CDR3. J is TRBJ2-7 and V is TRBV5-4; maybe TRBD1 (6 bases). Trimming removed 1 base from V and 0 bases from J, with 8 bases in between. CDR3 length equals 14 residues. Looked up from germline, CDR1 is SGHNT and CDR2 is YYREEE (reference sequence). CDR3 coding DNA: TGTGCCAGCAGCTTGTGGGACACCTCCTACGAGCAGTACTTC. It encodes CASSLWDTSYEQYF.

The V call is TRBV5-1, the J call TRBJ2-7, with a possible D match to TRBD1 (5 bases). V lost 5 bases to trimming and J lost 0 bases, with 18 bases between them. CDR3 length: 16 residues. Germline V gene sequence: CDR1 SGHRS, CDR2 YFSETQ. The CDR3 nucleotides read TGCGCCAGCAGTCAGGGTACATGGGAAGGCTCCTACGAGCAGTACTTC. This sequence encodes CASSQGTWEGSYEQYF.

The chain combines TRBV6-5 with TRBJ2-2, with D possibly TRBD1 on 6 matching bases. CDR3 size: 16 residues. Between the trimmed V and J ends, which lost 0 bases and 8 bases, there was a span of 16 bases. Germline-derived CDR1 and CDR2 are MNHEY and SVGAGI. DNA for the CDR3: TGTGCCAGCAGTTACTCGTTCGACAGGACAATGGGGGAGCTGTTTTTT. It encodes CASSYSFDRTMGELFF.

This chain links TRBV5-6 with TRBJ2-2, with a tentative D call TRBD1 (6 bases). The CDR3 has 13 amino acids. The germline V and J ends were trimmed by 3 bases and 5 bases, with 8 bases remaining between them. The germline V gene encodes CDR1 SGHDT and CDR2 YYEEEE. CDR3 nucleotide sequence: TGTGCCAGCAGCTGGACAGCTACCGGGGAGCTGTTTTTT. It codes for CASSWTATGELFF.

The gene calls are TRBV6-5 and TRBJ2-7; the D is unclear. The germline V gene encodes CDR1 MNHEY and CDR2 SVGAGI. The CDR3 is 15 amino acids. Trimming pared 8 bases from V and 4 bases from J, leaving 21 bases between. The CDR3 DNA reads TGTGCCAGCCAAACGGAGCCTGTCGGTACGTACGAGCAGTACTTC. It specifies CASQTEPVGTYEQYF.

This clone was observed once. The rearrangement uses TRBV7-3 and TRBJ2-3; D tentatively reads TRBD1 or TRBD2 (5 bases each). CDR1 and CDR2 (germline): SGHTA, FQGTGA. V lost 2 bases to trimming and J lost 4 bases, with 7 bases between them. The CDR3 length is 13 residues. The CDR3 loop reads CASSLGDPDTQYF. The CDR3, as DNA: TGTGCCAGCAGCTTAGGGGACCCAGATACGCAGTATTTT.

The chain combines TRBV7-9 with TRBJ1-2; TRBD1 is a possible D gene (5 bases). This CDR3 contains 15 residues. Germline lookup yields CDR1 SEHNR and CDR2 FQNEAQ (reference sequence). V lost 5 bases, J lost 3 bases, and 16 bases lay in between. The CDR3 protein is CASSPDGGFHYGYTF. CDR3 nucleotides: TGTGCCAGCAGCCCGGACGGGGGATTCCACTATGGCTACACCTTC.

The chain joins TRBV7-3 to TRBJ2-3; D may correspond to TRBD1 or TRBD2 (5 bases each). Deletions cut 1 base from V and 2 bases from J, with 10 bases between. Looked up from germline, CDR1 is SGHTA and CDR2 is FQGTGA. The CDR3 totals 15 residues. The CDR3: CASSLMGEYTDTQYF. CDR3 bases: TGTGCCAGCAGCTTAATGGGGGAATACACAGATACGCAGTATTTT. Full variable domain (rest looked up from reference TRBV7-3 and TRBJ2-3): GAGVSQTPSNKVTEKGKYVELRCDPISGHTALYWYRQSLGQGPEFLIYFQGTGAADDSGLPNDRFFAVRPEGSVSTLKIQRTERGDSAVYLCASSLMGEYTDTQYFGPGTRLTVL.

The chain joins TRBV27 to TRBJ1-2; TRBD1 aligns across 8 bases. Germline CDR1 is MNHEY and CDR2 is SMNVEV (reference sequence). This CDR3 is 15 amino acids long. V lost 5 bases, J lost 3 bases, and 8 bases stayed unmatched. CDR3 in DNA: TGTGCCAGCAGTCCGCAGGACAGGGCCCACTATGGCTACACCTTC. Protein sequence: CASSPQDRAHYGYTF.

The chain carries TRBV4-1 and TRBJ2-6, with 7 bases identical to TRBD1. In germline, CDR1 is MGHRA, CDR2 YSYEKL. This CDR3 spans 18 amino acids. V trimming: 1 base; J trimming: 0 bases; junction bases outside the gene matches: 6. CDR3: CASSQVTGQYSGANVLTF. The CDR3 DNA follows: TGCGCCAGCAGCCAAGTTACGGGACAGTACTCTGGGGCCAACGTCCTGACTTTC.

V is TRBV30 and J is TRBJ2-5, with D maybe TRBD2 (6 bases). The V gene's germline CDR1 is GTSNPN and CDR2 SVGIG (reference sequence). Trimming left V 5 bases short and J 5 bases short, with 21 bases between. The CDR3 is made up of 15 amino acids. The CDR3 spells CAWDWGGSSQETQYF. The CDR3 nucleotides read TGTGCCTGGGATTGGGGAGGCAGTTCCCAGGAGACCCAGTACTTC. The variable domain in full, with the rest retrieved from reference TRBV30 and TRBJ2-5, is SQTIHQWPATLVQPVGSPLSLECTVEGTSNPNLYWYRQAAGRGLQLLFYSVGIGQISSEVPQNLSASRPQDRQFILSSKKLLLSDSGFYLCAWDWGGSSQETQYFGPGTRLLVL.

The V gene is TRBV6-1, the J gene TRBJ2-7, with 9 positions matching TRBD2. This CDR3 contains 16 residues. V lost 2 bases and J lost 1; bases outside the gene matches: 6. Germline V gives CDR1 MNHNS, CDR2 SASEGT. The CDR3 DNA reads TGTGCCAGCAGTGAATGGGAAGCGGGAGGTTCCTACGAGCAGTACTTC. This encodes CASSEWEAGGSYEQYF.

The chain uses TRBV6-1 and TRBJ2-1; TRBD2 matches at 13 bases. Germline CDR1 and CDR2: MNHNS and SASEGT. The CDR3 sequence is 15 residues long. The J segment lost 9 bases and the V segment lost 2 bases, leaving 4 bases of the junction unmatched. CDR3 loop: CASSEWTSGGPEQFF. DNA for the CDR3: TGTGCCAGCAGTGAATGGACTAGCGGGGGCCCTGAGCAGTTCTTC.

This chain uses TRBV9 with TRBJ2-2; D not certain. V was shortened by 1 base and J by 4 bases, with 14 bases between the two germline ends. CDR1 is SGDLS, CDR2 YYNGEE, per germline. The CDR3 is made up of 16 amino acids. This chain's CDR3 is CASSVFYDQATGELFF. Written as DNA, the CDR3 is TGTGCCAGCAGCGTATTTTATGACCAAGCCACCGGGGAGCTGTTTTTT.

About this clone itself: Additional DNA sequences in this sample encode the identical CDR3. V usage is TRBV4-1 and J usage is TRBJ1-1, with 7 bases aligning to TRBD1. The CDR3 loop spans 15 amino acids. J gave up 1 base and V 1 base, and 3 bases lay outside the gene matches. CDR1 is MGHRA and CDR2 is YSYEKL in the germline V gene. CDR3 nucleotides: TGCGCCAGCAGCCAAGCGACAGGGCAGAACACTGAAGCTTTCTTT. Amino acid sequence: CASSQATGQNTEAFF.

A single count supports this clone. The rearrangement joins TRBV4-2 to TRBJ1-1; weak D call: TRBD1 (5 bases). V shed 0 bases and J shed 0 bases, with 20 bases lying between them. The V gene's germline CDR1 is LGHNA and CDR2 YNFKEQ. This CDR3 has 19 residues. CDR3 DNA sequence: TGTGCCAGCAGCCAAGAGAGGGGCGGAACCCTTTATATGAACACTGAAGCTTTCTTT. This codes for CASSQERGGTLYMNTEAFF.

CDR3 amino acids: CASSINVGTDTQYF. Here the CDR3 DNA reads TGTGCCAGTAGTATCAATGTGGGCACAGATACGCAGTATTTT. The chain links TRBV19 to TRBJ2-3; D ambiguous. This CDR3 comprises 14 residues. V shed 3 bases and J shed 1 base, with 8 bases lying between them. CDR1 is LNHDA and CDR2 is SQIVND in the germline V gene (reference sequence).

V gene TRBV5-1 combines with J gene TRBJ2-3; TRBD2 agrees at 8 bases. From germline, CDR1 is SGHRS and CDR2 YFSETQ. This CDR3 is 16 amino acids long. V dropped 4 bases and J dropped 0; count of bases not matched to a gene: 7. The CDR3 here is CASSLGLGTSTDTQYF. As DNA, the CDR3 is TGCGCCAGCAGCCTGGGACTAGGAACTAGCACAGATACGCAGTATTTT.

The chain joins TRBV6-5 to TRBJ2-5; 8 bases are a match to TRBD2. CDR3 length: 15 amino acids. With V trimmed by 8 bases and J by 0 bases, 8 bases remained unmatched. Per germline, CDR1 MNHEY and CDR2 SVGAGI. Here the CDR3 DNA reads TGTGCCAGCTTTTCCTCACTAGCGGACCAAGAGACCCAGTACTTC. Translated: CASFSSLADQETQYF.

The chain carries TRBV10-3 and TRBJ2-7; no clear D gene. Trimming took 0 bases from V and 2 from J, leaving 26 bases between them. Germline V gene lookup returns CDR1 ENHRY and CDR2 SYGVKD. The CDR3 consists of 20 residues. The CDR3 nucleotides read TGTGCCATCAGTGAGTCGATAGTATCTCAGCAGCTCTCCTCCACCTACGAGCAGTACTTC. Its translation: CAISESIVSQQLSSTYEQYF.